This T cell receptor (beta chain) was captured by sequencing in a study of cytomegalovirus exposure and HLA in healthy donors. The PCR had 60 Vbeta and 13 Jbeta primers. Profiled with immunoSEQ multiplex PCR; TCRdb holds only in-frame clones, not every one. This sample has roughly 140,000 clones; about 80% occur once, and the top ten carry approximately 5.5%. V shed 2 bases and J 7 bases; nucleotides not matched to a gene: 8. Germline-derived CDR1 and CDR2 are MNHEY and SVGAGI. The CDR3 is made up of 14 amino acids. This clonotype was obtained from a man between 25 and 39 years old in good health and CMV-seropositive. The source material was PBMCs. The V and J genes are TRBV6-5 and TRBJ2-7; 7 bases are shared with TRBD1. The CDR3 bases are TGTGCCAGCAGTTACGACACAGGGGTAATTGAGCAGTACTTC. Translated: CASSYDTGVIEQYF.